One and the same sample provided the 20 T cell receptor beta chains below, sequenced in a study of CD8 T cells in ankylosing spondylitis. One entry per CDR3 protein, called by TCRdb with MiXCR from the 5' RACE reads. The sample consists of 150,000 to 250,000 distinct CDR3 sequences, about 13% of them appearing once. Sequenced input: blood, either unsorted or a sorted T cell fraction (not recorded which). These receptors came from a male donor with ankylosing spondylitis or in good health (not recorded which).

The chain uses TRBV7-2 and TRBJ2-1; perhaps D is TRBD1 or TRBD2 (5 bases each). The V end was cut by 5 bases, the J end by 6 bases, with 11 bases between. The germline CDR1 and CDR2 sequences are SGHTA and FQGNSA. This CDR3 is 13 amino acids long. The CDR3 DNA reads as TGTGCCAGCAGCGGGACGGCTCGCAATGAGCAGTTCTTC. Translated: CASSGTARNEQFF.

The chain uses TRBV19 and TRBJ2-7, with D maybe TRBD2 (6 bases). Trimming shortened V by 1 base and J by 2 bases, and 9 bases separated the two germline ends. This CDR3 spans 14 amino acids. Germline CDR1 reads LNHDA; CDR2 reads SQIVND (reference sequence). The CDR3 spells CASSIGGGAYEQYF. The CDR3 region has the DNA TGTGCCAGTAGTATAGGAGGAGGGGCCTACGAGCAGTACTTC.

The V gene is TRBV2, the J gene TRBJ2-7, with 11 bases identical to TRBD1. CDR1 and CDR2 from the germline V gene are SNHLY and FYNNEI. V lost 11 bases, J lost 3 bases, and 6 bases stayed unmatched. The CDR3 spans 13 residues. The CDR3 DNA reads as TGTGCCCGGCAGGGACAGGGGGACTACGAGCAGTACTTC. It is translated as CARQGQGDYEQYF. Full variable domain (rest looked up from reference TRBV2 and TRBJ2-7): EPEVTQTPSHQVTQMGQEVILRCVPISNHLYFYWYRQILGQKVEFLVSFYNNEISEKSEIFDDQFSVERPDGSNFTLKIRSTKLEDSAMYFCARQGQGDYEQYFGPGTRLTVT.

This clonotype was picked up a small number of times. V usage is TRBV20-1 and J usage is TRBJ2-7, with D hard to call. The CDR3 length is 12 residues. Germline V CDR1 and CDR2: DFQATT, SNEGSKA (reference sequence). Trimming stripped 1 base from V and 6 bases from J, with 10 bases between. The DNA of the CDR3 is TGCAGTGCTAGAGCAGAAGGTGCCGAGCAGTACTTC. Translating gives CSARAEGAEQYF.

In this sample, this clonotype turned up a few times. This chain connects TRBV10-3 to TRBJ2-3; tentative D call: TRBD1 (5 bases). The CDR3 covers 12 residues. V was clipped by 7 bases and J by 6 bases, with 11 bases between them. Germline CDR1 is ENHRY and CDR2 is SYGVKD. CDR3: CAINGGADTQYF. The CDR3 DNA is TGTGCCATCAACGGTGGGGCGGATACGCAGTATTTT.

This clonotype was counted only a few times. The V gene is TRBV7-2, the J gene TRBJ2-1; 8 nucleotides agree with TRBD2. The V gene end was trimmed by 5 bases and the J gene end by 0 bases; junction bases not matched to a gene: 3. CDR3 length: 15 amino acids. CDR1 and CDR2 (germline): SGHTA, FQGNSA. The CDR3, as DNA: TGTGCCAGCAGCACACTAGCGGACTCCTACAATGAGCAGTTCTTC. This sequence encodes CASSTLADSYNEQFF.

The chain employs TRBV5-8 and TRBJ2-1; 7 bases fit TRBD2. V was pared by 4 bases and J by 6 bases, with 7 bases of the junction left unmatched. The germline V gene has CDR1 SGHTS and CDR2 YDEGEE. CDR3 size: 14 residues. The CDR3 DNA reads as TGTGCCAGCAGCACACGGACTAGATTCAATGAGCAGTTCTTC. Residues: CASSTRTRFNEQFF.

The chain couples TRBV7-9 to TRBJ2-3, with D possibly being TRBD2 (5 bases). The CDR3 has 14 residues. Germline lookup yields CDR1 SEHNR and CDR2 FQNEAQ (reference sequence). V lost 4 bases, J lost 2 bases, and 10 bases lay in between. The CDR3 region is CASSSDSITDTQYF. In DNA, the CDR3 is TGTGCCAGCAGCTCGGACTCGATCACAGATACGCAGTATTTT.

The CDR3 loop reads CAISDPGMDFAGAKLSYEQYF. The CDR3 DNA follows: TGTGCCATCAGTGACCCCGGGATGGATTTCGCCGGCGCAAAACTTTCCTACGAGCAGTACTTC. The genes are TRBV10-3 and TRBJ2-7; D may be TRBD2 (5 bases). V was shortened by 3 bases and J by 1 base, with 31 bases between the two germline ends. This CDR3 is built from 21 residues. Germline V gene lookup returns CDR1 ENHRY and CDR2 SYGVKD.

This clonotype appeared many times. CDR3 bases: TGCGCCAGCAGCCACTCGCCCGCAGGGGAGGCGCGTGGCTACACCTTC. This translates into CASSHSPAGEARGYTF. The chain links TRBV4-1 to TRBJ1-2; D possibly corresponds to TRBD1 (6 bases). CDR3 size: 16 residues. The germline V and J ends were trimmed by 3 bases and 7 bases, with 21 bases remaining between them. Germline assignment: CDR1 MGHRA and CDR2 YSYEKL.

Many counts were recorded for this clonotype. The chain employs TRBV7-9 and TRBJ1-4; no clear D gene. The CDR3 covers 14 residues. V lost 5 bases and J lost 8, with 15 bases in between. Germline V gives CDR1 SEHNR, CDR2 FQNEAQ (reference sequence). The CDR3 DNA sequence: TGTGCCAGCAGCCCGGCACTCAGCGGAGAAAAACTGTTTTTT. This sequence encodes CASSPALSGEKLFF.

This clonotype showed up many times. V gene TRBV5-1 combines with J gene TRBJ1-1; D is ambiguous. The CDR3 contains 13 residues. The ends were cut back, 4 bases at V and 1 base at J, with 8 bases in the middle. Germline CDR1 reads SGHRS; CDR2 reads YFSETQ. The DNA for the CDR3 is TGCGCCAGCAGCCTTACCCCGAACACTGAAGCTTTCTTT. Encoded protein: CASSLTPNTEAFF. The entire variable domain, with the rest obtained from reference TRBV5-1 and TRBJ1-1, is as follows: KAGVTQTPRYLIKTRGQQVTLSCSPISGHRSVSWYQQTPGQGLQFLFEYFSETQRNKGNFPGRFSGRQFSNSRSEMNVSTLELGDSALYLCASSLTPNTEAFFGQGTRLTVV.

This clonotype turned up a few times. The rearrangement links TRBV7-8 to TRBJ1-5, with no clear D. The V end was cut by 4 bases, the J end by 4 bases, with 14 bases between. The germline V gene encodes CDR1 SGHVS and CDR2 FQNEAQ. This CDR3 comprises 15 residues. CDR3 sequence (DNA): TGTGCCAGCAGCTCGGCGGACGGCCCGAATCAGCCCCAGCATTTT. It specifies CASSSADGPNQPQHF.

This chain uses TRBV27 with TRBJ2-1; 10 positions agree with TRBD2. The CDR3 spans 15 residues. Germline assignment: CDR1 MNHEY and CDR2 SMNVEV (reference sequence). The V segment lost 2 bases and the J segment 6 bases; nucleotides outside the gene matches: 4. This CDR3 is CASSLLAGVRNEQFF. CDR3 nucleotides: TGTGCCAGCAGTTTACTAGCGGGAGTACGCAATGAGCAGTTCTTC.

This clonotype was seen ten or more times. V is TRBV4-1 and J is TRBJ1-5; possibly TRBD1 for D (5 bases). The germline gives CDR1 MGHRA, CDR2 YSYEKL. V was cut by 0 bases and J by 5 bases, with 11 bases left in between. The CDR3 totals 15 residues. The CDR3 DNA sequence: TGCGCCAGCAGCCAAGATACAGGCTCTCATCAGCCCCAGCATTTT. Its translation is CASSQDTGSHQPQHF.

The chain is built from TRBV4-1 and TRBJ2-7; the D gene could be TRBD1 or TRBD2 (5 bases each). This CDR3 is 19 amino acids long. The germline V gene has CDR1 MGHRA and CDR2 YSYEKL. V was pared by 2 bases and J by 3 bases, with 26 bases between. CDR3 amino acids: CASSQIATRRGALVYEQYF. Here the CDR3 DNA reads TGCGCCAGCAGCCAAATAGCCACGAGGAGAGGGGCGTTGGTCTACGAGCAGTACTTC.

The genes are TRBV13 and TRBJ2-3; D is possibly TRBD2 (7 bases). The CDR3 contains 17 residues. From germline, CDR1 is PRHDT and CDR2 FYEKMQ (reference sequence). Trimming removed 4 bases from V and 2 bases from J, with 19 bases in between. In DNA, the CDR3 is TGTGCCAGCAGCTCCCGACTAGCATGGACAGCCACAGATACGCAGTATTTT. This encodes CASSSRLAWTATDTQYF.

This chain uses TRBV7-9 with TRBJ1-1; D unclear. This CDR3 has 11 residues. The germline gives CDR1 SEHNR, CDR2 FQNEAQ (reference sequence). The V end was cut by 3 bases, the J end by 6 bases, with 5 bases between. The CDR3 loop is CASSFRAEAFF. Here the CDR3 DNA reads TGTGCCAGCAGCTTCAGAGCTGAAGCTTTCTTT.

The table lists this clonotype with a few counts. This chain links TRBV6-5 with TRBJ2-5; 9 bases align to TRBD1. V trimming: 1 base; J trimming: 4 bases; junction bases outside the gene matches: 4. The germline gives CDR1 MNHEY, CDR2 SVGAGI. This CDR3 is built from 15 residues. The CDR3 here is CASSYYRGRGETQYF. CDR3 DNA sequence: TGTGCCAGCAGTTACTACAGGGGGCGAGGAGAGACCCAGTACTTC.

The CDR3 here is CASSQAQGLETQYF. CDR3 DNA sequence: TGTGCCAGCAGCCAAGCTCAGGGGCTGGAGACCCAGTACTTC. V gene TRBV14 combines with J gene TRBJ2-5; maybe TRBD1 (6 bases). The germline gives CDR1 SGHDN, CDR2 FVKESK. The CDR3 length is 14 residues. The ends were cut back, 1 base at V and 5 bases at J, with 11 bases in the middle.